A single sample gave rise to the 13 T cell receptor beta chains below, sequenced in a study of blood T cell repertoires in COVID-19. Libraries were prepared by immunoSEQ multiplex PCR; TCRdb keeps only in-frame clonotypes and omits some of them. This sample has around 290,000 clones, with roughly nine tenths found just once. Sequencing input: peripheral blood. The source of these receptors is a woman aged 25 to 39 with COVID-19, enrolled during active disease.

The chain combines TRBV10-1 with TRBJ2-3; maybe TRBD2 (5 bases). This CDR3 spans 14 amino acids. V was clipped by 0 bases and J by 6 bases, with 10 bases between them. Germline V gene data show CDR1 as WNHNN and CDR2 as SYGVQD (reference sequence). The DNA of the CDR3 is TGCGCCAGCAGTGAGTCGCCTAGCAGGGATACGCAGTATTTT. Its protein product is CASSESPSRDTQYF.

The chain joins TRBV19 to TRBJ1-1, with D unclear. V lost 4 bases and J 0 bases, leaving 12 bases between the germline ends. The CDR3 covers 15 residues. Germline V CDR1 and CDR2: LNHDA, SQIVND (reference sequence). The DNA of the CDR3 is TGTGCCAGTAGTAAAGCGGACCGATTGAACACTGAAGCTTTCTTT. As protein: CASSKADRLNTEAFF.

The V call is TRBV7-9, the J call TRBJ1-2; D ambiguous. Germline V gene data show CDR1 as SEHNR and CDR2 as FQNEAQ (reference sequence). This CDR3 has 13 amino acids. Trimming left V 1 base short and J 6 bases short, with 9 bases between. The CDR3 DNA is TGTGCCAGCAGCTTAGGAGGAGTAAATGGCTACACCTTC. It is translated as CASSLGGVNGYTF.

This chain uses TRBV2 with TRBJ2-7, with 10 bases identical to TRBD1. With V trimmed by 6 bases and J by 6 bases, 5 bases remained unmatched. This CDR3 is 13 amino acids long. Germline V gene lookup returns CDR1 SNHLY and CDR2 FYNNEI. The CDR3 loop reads CASRDRGGGEQYF. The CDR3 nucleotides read TGTGCCAGCAGGGACAGGGGGGGTGGCGAGCAGTACTTC.

Here the CDR3 DNA reads TGTGCCAGCAGCCAATCTCAAGCCACCGGGGAGCTGTTTTTT. Residues: CASSQSQATGELFF. The rearrangement links TRBV3-1 (or the pseudogene TRBV3-2) to TRBJ2-2; D not resolved. The V and J ends lost 2 bases and 4 bases respectively, with 8 bases between them. Germline loops: CDR1 LGHDT, CDR2 YNNKEL (reference sequence). There are 14 residues in the CDR3.

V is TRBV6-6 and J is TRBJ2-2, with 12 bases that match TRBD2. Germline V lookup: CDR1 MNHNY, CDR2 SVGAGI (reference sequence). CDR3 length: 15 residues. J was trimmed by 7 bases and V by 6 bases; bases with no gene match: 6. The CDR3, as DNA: TGTGCCAGCAGCTATAGACTAGCGGGAGTCGGGGAGCTGTTTTTT. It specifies CASSYRLAGVGELFF.

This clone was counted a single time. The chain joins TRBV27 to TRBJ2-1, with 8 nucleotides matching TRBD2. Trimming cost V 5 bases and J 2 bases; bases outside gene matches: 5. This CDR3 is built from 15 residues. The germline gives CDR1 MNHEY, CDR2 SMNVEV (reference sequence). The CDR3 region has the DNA TGTGCCAGCAGTATAACTAGCGGAGCCTACAATGAGCAGTTCTTC. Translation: CASSITSGAYNEQFF.

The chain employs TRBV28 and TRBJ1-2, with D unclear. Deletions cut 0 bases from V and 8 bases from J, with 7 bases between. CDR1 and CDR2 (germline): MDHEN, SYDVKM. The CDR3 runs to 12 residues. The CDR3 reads CASSLWGAGYTF. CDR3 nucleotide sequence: TGTGCCAGCAGTTTATGGGGCGCGGGCTACACCTTC.

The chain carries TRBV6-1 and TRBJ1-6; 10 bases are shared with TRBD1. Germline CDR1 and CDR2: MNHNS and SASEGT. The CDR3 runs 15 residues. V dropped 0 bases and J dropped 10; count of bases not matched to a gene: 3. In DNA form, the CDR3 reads TGTGCCAGCAGTGAAGCCCGGACAGGGGGATCACCCCTCCACTTT. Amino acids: CASSEARTGGSPLHF.

The CDR3 coding sequence is TGTGCCAGCACCTTTCGAACGGGGGGCCTAGGTGAAAAACTGTTTTTT. Translating it yields CASTFRTGGLGEKLFF. This chain connects TRBV5-5 to TRBJ1-4; tentatively, D is TRBD1 (6 bases). Trimming shortened V by 6 bases and J by 7 bases, and 22 bases separated the two germline ends. This CDR3 is built from 16 residues. Germline V gene data show CDR1 as SGHKS and CDR2 as YYEKEE (reference sequence). The full variable domain, with the rest looked up from reference TRBV5-5 and TRBJ1-4, is DAGVTQSPTHLIKTRGQQVTLRCSPISGHKSVSWYQQVLGQGPQFIFQYYEKEERGRGNFPDRFSARQFPNYSSELNVNALLLGDSALYLCASTFRTGGLGEKLFFGSGTQLSVL.

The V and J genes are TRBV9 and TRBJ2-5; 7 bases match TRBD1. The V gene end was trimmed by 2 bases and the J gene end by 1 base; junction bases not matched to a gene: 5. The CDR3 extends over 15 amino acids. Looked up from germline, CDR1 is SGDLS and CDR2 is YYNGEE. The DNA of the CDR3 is TGTGCCAGCAGCGTTGGACAGGCCCTCCAAGAGACCCAGTACTTC. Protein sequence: CASSVGQALQETQYF.

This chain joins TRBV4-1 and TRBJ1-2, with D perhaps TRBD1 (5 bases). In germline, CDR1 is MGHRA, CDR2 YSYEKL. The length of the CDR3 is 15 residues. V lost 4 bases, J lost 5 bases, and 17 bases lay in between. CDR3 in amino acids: CASSPDKGLPYGYTF. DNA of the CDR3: TGCGCCAGCAGCCCAGACAAGGGGCTTCCATATGGCTACACCTTC.

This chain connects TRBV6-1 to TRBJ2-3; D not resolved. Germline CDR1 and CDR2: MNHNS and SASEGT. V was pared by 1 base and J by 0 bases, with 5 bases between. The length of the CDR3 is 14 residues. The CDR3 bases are TGTGCCAGCAGTGAAGAGACTAGCACAGATACGCAGTATTTT. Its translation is CASSEETSTDTQYF.